These T cell receptor beta chains were read from a single sample in a study of STAT5B mutations in CD4+ large granular lymphocyte leukemia. Using immunoSEQ multiplex PCR, the repertoire was profiled, and TCRdb retains in-frame clones only, with some absent. Of about 23,000 clones listed, around three quarters are singletons. The sequenced sample consisted of CD4+ T cells from blood buffy coats. These receptors came from a human donor in good health. The CDR3 runs from the conserved cysteine through the conserved F or W. Fields, in order: D gene, V gene, clone size, J gene, CDR3 protein, CDR3 DNA. A D gene is named only where the DNA matches it firmly. Size is omitted from some rows. Given values are once, few, many or a class for expanded clones.

d_call: TRBD2
v_call: TRBV5-4
clone_size: NA
j_call: TRBJ2-7
cdr3_aa: CASSLAAAGAYEQYF
cdr3_nt: TGTGCCAGCAGCTTGGCGGCGGCGGGAGCCTACGAGCAGTACTTC

d_call: NA
v_call: TRBV4-1
clone_size: NA
j_call: TRBJ1-4
cdr3_aa: CASSQNSGTRNEKLFF
cdr3_nt: TGCGCCAGCAGCCAGAACTCCGGGACAAGGAATGAAAAACTGTTTTTT

d_call: NA
v_call: TRBV5-1
clone_size: NA
j_call: TRBJ1-2
cdr3_aa: CASSPQPRDGYGYTF
cdr3_nt: TGCGCCAGCAGCCCCCAACCCAGGGACGGCTATGGCTACACCTTC

d_call: TRBD1
v_call: TRBV6-1
clone_size: NA
j_call: TRBJ2-7
cdr3_aa: CASSENFQGQGVEQYF
cdr3_nt: TGTGCCAGCAGTGAAAATTTTCAGGGACAGGGGGTCGAGCAGTACTTC

d_call: TRBD1
v_call: TRBV6-5
clone_size: NA
j_call: TRBJ1-2
cdr3_aa: CASSLGQRFYGYTF
cdr3_nt: TGTGCCAGCAGTTTGGGACAGCGGTTCTATGGCTACACCTTC

d_call: TRBD2
v_call: TRBV11-3
clone_size: NA
j_call: TRBJ2-5
cdr3_aa: CASTTGTSGQYQETQYF
cdr3_nt: TGTGCCAGCACAACCGGGACTAGCGGGCAATACCAAGAGACCCAGTACTTC

d_call: TRBD2
v_call: TRBV4-1
clone_size: NA
j_call: TRBJ2-1
cdr3_aa: CASRPTGLVVYDEQFF
cdr3_nt: TGCGCCAGCCGCCCTACGGGACTAGTGGTATATGATGAGCAGTTCTTC

d_call: NA
v_call: TRBV19
clone_size: NA
j_call: TRBJ2-7
cdr3_aa: CASSIGTGTYEQYF
cdr3_nt: TGTGCCAGTAGTATCGGGACGGGGACCTACGAGCAGTACTTC

d_call: NA
v_call: TRBV16
clone_size: once
j_call: TRBJ2-1
cdr3_aa: CASSQFEGSVNEQFF
cdr3_nt: TGTGCCAGCAGCCAATTCGAGGGTTCGGTCAATGAGCAGTTCTTC

d_call: TRBD2
v_call: TRBV5-5
clone_size: once
j_call: TRBJ2-5
cdr3_aa: CASSLGAGAGETQYF
cdr3_nt: TGTGCCAGCAGCTTGGGAGCGGGAGCTGGGGAGACCCAGTACTTC

d_call: NA
v_call: TRBV11-3
clone_size: NA
j_call: TRBJ2-1
cdr3_aa: CASSLTRTNEQFF
cdr3_nt: TGTGCCAGCAGCTTAACCAGGACAAATGAGCAGTTCTTC

d_call: NA
v_call: TRBV2
clone_size: NA
j_call: TRBJ1-2
cdr3_aa: CASSEARTGGYTF
cdr3_nt: TGTGCCAGCAGTGAGGCACGAACGGGTGGCTACACCTTC

d_call: TRBD1
v_call: TRBV18
clone_size: NA
j_call: TRBJ1-2
cdr3_aa: CASSPQTDRNYGYTF
cdr3_nt: TGTGCCAGCTCACCGCAAACGGACAGGAACTATGGCTACACCTTC

d_call: NA
v_call: TRBV4-1
clone_size: NA
j_call: TRBJ1-5
cdr3_aa: CASSQDMSGIQPQHF
cdr3_nt: TGCGCCAGCAGCCAAGATATGTCGGGGATTCAGCCCCAGCATTTT

d_call: NA
v_call: TRBV11-3
clone_size: NA
j_call: TRBJ2-3
cdr3_aa: CASSFDWEFRTDTQYF
cdr3_nt: TGTGCCAGCAGCTTTGATTGGGAGTTTCGCACAGATACGCAGTATTTT

d_call: TRBD1
v_call: TRBV5-8
clone_size: NA
j_call: TRBJ2-3
cdr3_aa: CASSMDRGQTDTQYF
cdr3_nt: TGTGCCAGCAGCATGGACAGGGGACAAACAGATACGCAGTATTTT

d_call: TRBD2
v_call: TRBV6-1
clone_size: once
j_call: TRBJ2-1
cdr3_aa: CASSDPSGTWNEQFF
cdr3_nt: TGTGCCAGCAGTGATCCTAGCGGGACTTGGAATGAGCAGTTCTTC

d_call: NA
v_call: TRBV30
clone_size: few
j_call: TRBJ1-5
cdr3_aa: CAWSVNNLQPQHF
cdr3_nt: TGTGCCTGGAGTGTAAACAACCTTCAGCCCCAGCATTTT

d_call: TRBD1
v_call: TRBV6-5
clone_size: NA
j_call: TRBJ1-2
cdr3_aa: CASSRPGTGMGYTF
cdr3_nt: TGTGCCAGCAGCCGTCCCGGGACAGGGATGGGCTACACCTTC

d_call: NA
v_call: TRBV7-6
clone_size: NA
j_call: TRBJ2-2
cdr3_aa: CASSTSLGDTGELFF
cdr3_nt: TGTGCCAGCAGCACCTCTTTGGGGGACACCGGGGAGCTGTTTTTT

d_call: NA
v_call: TRBV28
clone_size: NA
j_call: TRBJ1-2
cdr3_aa: CASSLYGGRGYTF
cdr3_nt: TGTGCCAGCAGTTTATACGGAGGTCGCGGCTACACCTTC

d_call: NA
v_call: TRBV11-3
clone_size: NA
j_call: TRBJ2-7
cdr3_aa: CASSLDWGQNPYEQYF
cdr3_nt: TGTGCCAGCAGCTTAGATTGGGGGCAAAACCCCTACGAGCAGTACTTC

d_call: NA
v_call: TRBV19
clone_size: NA
j_call: TRBJ1-5
cdr3_aa: CATTLQGLTVVNQPQHF
cdr3_nt: TGTGCCACCACGTTACAGGGCCTGACCGTAGTCAATCAGCCCCAGCATTTT

d_call: NA
v_call: TRBV10-3
clone_size: few
j_call: TRBJ1-1
cdr3_aa: CAIMMGKGGTEAFF
cdr3_nt: TGTGCCATCATGATGGGGAAAGGAGGGACTGAAGCTTTCTTT

d_call: NA
v_call: TRBV13
clone_size: NA
j_call: TRBJ1-2
cdr3_aa: CASSLAGGRSSGYTF
cdr3_nt: TGTGCCAGCAGCTTGGCTGGGGGCCGGTCTAGTGGCTACACCTTC

d_call: NA
v_call: TRBV7-8
clone_size: NA
j_call: TRBJ1-5
cdr3_aa: CASSLAGVTNQPQHF
cdr3_nt: TGTGCCAGCAGCTTAGCAGGGGTTACCAATCAGCCCCAGCATTTT

d_call: NA
v_call: TRBV29-1
clone_size: NA
j_call: TRBJ2-5
cdr3_aa: CSGVTHTETQYF
cdr3_nt: TGCAGCGGGGTGACCCATACGGAGACCCAGTACTTC

d_call: NA
v_call: TRBV5-1
clone_size: NA
j_call: TRBJ2-5
cdr3_aa: CASQVSYLKGKETQYF
cdr3_nt: TGCGCCTCCCAGGTTTCCTATCTTAAAGGAAAAGAGACCCAGTACTTC

d_call: NA
v_call: TRBV27
clone_size: NA
j_call: TRBJ2-7
cdr3_aa: CASSLSTSPYEQYF
cdr3_nt: TGTGCCAGCAGTTTATCGACCTCTCCTTACGAGCAGTACTTC

d_call: NA
v_call: TRBV28
clone_size: few
j_call: TRBJ1-5
cdr3_aa: CASSFILRGNQPQHF
cdr3_nt: TGTGCCAGCAGTTTTATCCTACGGGGCAATCAGCCCCAGCATTTT

d_call: TRBD2
v_call: TRBV7-9
clone_size: once
j_call: TRBJ2-7
cdr3_aa: CASSPQDGGGAPPFYEQYF
cdr3_nt: TGTGCCAGCAGCCCCCAGGACGGGGGAGGGGCTCCTCCGTTTTACGAGCAGTACTTC

d_call: NA
v_call: TRBV10-3
clone_size: NA
j_call: TRBJ2-7
cdr3_aa: CAIGQSSYEQYF
cdr3_nt: TGTGCCATCGGACAGAGCTCCTACGAGCAGTACTTC

d_call: NA
v_call: TRBV18
clone_size: NA
j_call: TRBJ2-5
cdr3_aa: CASSPTHQETQYF
cdr3_nt: TGTGCCAGCTCACCGACCCACCAAGAGACCCAGTACTTC

d_call: NA
v_call: TRBV19
clone_size: NA
j_call: TRBJ1-3
cdr3_aa: CASSKAVSGNTIYF
cdr3_nt: TGTGCCAGTAGTAAAGCAGTCTCTGGAAACACCATATATTTT

d_call: NA
v_call: TRBV28
clone_size: NA
j_call: TRBJ2-1
cdr3_aa: CASSGGVSEQFF
cdr3_nt: TGTGCCAGCAGTGGAGGAGTATCCGAGCAGTTCTTC

d_call: NA
v_call: TRBV5-1
clone_size: once
j_call: TRBJ2-1
cdr3_aa: CASSPGTDYNEQFF
cdr3_nt: TGCGCCAGCAGCCCCGGGACGGACTACAATGAGCAGTTCTTC

d_call: NA
v_call: TRBV2
clone_size: NA
j_call: TRBJ2-6
cdr3_aa: CASSEGASGANVLTF
cdr3_nt: TGTGCCAGCAGTGAGGGGGCCTCTGGGGCCAACGTCCTGACTTTC

d_call: TRBD2
v_call: TRBV7-2
clone_size: NA
j_call: TRBJ2-7
cdr3_aa: CASSLGTSGRSVSYEQYF
cdr3_nt: TGTGCCAGCAGCCTTGGGACTAGCGGGAGATCGGTCTCCTACGAGCAGTACTTC

d_call: TRBD1
v_call: TRBV6-5
clone_size: once
j_call: TRBJ1-6
cdr3_aa: CASSGQGYNSPLHF
cdr3_nt: TGTGCCAGCAGTGGACAGGGCTATAATTCACCCCTCCACTTT

d_call: NA
v_call: TRBV5-1
clone_size: once
j_call: TRBJ1-4
cdr3_aa: CASSPGQGGEKLFF
cdr3_nt: TGCGCCAGCAGCCCCGGTCAGGGCGGTGAAAAACTGTTTTTT

d_call: NA
v_call: TRBV9
clone_size: NA
j_call: TRBJ2-5
cdr3_aa: CASTPGTGGGQETQYF
cdr3_nt: TGTGCCAGCACCCCAGGTACGGGGGGCGGACAAGAGACCCAGTACTTC

d_call: TRBD1
v_call: TRBV4-1
clone_size: NA
j_call: TRBJ2-7
cdr3_aa: CASSQGQGATYEQYF
cdr3_nt: TGCGCCAGCAGCCAAGGACAGGGAGCGACCTACGAGCAGTACTTC

d_call: TRBD1
v_call: TRBV11-3
clone_size: NA
j_call: TRBJ2-1
cdr3_aa: CASQQLTGDNEQFF
cdr3_nt: TGTGCCAGCCAACAATTGACAGGGGACAATGAGCAGTTCTTC

d_call: NA
v_call: TRBV10-3
clone_size: NA
j_call: TRBJ1-6
cdr3_aa: CAISELRGPPALHF
cdr3_nt: TGTGCCATCAGTGAGTTAAGGGGACCTCCGGCCCTCCACTTT

d_call: NA
v_call: TRBV7-9
clone_size: NA
j_call: TRBJ1-2
cdr3_aa: CASTQVPSDSTF
cdr3_nt: TGTGCCAGCACCCAAGTCCCCTCTGACTCCACCTTC